This T cell receptor (beta chain) was identified in a study of tumor-infiltrating lymphocytes in localized non-small cell lung cancer. Study-level information: Several tumor histologies, both smoking statuses, and some post-neoadjuvant chemotherapy samples were included. Resected tumor was paired with non-adjacent uninvolved lung from the same patient. The study, taken as a whole, reports: Higher tumor T cell infiltration than in uninvolved lung was supported by TCRbeta sequencing. Tumor T-cell fraction was not associated with recurrence-free survival.

This clone was seen at least ten times. Its antigen is unidentified. The J segment lost 4 bases and the V segment lost 7 bases, leaving 5 bases of the junction unmatched. Germline V gene sequence: CDR1 SNHLY, CDR2 FYNNEI. This CDR3 is 14 amino acids long. Repertoires were generated with immunoSEQ multiplex PCR, while TCRdb's copy carries only in-frame clones and drops some. The sample contains roughly 24,000 clones, roughly 71% of which appear only once. Sequencing was done on a sample of lung tumor tissue. This rearrangement joins TRBV2 to TRBJ2-2; 8 bases agree with TRBD1. This sequence was found in a human donor with non-small cell lung cancer. CDR3 sequence reads: CASKGQVSTGELFF. The CDR3 region has the DNA TGTGCCAGCAAGGGACAGGTCTCCACCGGGGAGCTGTTTTTT.